Described below is a single T cell receptor beta chain sequence and its context. This sample stems from a study of T-cell memory formation after mild COVID-19. One entry per CDR3 protein, called by TCRdb with MiXCR from the 5' RACE reads. The sample lists 350,000 to 500,000 distinct CDR3 sequences, 15% to 20% occurring once. With 5 bases removed from V and 4 bases from J, the gap between germline ends came to 17 bases. This CDR3 has 15 residues. Germline-derived CDR1 and CDR2 are MNHEY and SMNVEV (reference sequence). This chain joins TRBV27 and TRBJ2-5; TRBD1 or TRBD2 may be the D gene (5 bases each). Sequencing input: PBMCs or a T cell subset sorted from them (not recorded which). This receptor was taken from a young man who had mild COVID-19 (a few samples of this study predate the infection). Cell type and time point are not known. The CDR3 protein is CASSPQLGAVETQYF. Written as DNA, the CDR3 is TGTGCCAGCAGTCCCCAACTAGGGGCGGTAGAGACCCAGTACTTC.